The 18 T cell receptor beta chains in this list originate from one sample, sequenced in a study of T cell changes during pregnancy in multiple sclerosis. The assay was immunoSEQ multiplex PCR, and TCRdb's table has in-frame clones only and misses some. Among some 57,000 clones listed, about nine tenths were seen once. This material consisted of CD4+ T cells from peripheral blood mononuclear cells, taken in the first trimester of pregnancy. Every receptor here comes from a female donor with multiple sclerosis, enrolled in a pregnancy study.

In its sample, this clone was seen once. This sequence joins TRBV27 and TRBJ1-5, with a tentative D call TRBD1 (6 bases). V lost 5 bases, J lost 2 bases, and 10 bases lay in between. The CDR3 is 14 amino acids. Per the germline V gene, CDR1 is MNHEY and CDR2 is SMNVEV (reference sequence). Here the CDR3 reads CASSPGTRNQPQHF. The CDR3 DNA reads as TGTGCCAGCAGTCCCGGGACACGCAATCAGCCCCAGCATTTT.

V usage is TRBV18 and J usage is TRBJ2-1; D uncertain. Looked up from germline, CDR1 is KGHSH and CDR2 is LQKENI. CDR3 length: 13 residues. The germline V and J ends were trimmed by 5 bases and 6 bases, with 11 bases remaining between them. The CDR3 DNA is TGTGCCAGCTCAGAACAAGTAGCCAATGAGCAGTTCTTC. Its translation: CASSEQVANEQFF.

In its sample, this clone was seen a few times. The chain employs TRBV19 and TRBJ1-1; D is undetermined. Looked up from germline, CDR1 is LNHDA and CDR2 is SQIVND (reference sequence). This CDR3 has 15 amino acids. V lost 5 bases to trimming and J lost 4 bases, with 17 bases between them. CDR3 sequence: CASSPRAGNPTEAFF. The CDR3 coding sequence is TGTGCCAGTAGTCCCCGCGCGGGAAATCCCACTGAAGCTTTCTTT.

This clone was seen a handful of times. This chain uses TRBV6-6 with TRBJ1-1, with D perhaps matching TRBD1 (5 bases). Germline loops: CDR1 MNHNY, CDR2 SVGAGI (reference sequence). The V and J ends lost 2 bases and 7 bases respectively, with 11 bases between them. The CDR3 spans 13 residues. CDR3 DNA: TGTGCCAGCAGTTACAGGTCACAGGTTGAAGCTTTCTTT. Its translation: CASSYRSQVEAFF.

The rearrangement joins TRBV27 to TRBJ2-1, with 12 bases lining up with TRBD2. The CDR3 length is 16 residues. Germline V gives CDR1 MNHEY, CDR2 SMNVEV (reference sequence). V trimming: 5 bases; J trimming: 4 bases; junction bases outside the gene matches: 6. The CDR3 protein is CASSPRGTSGYNEQFF. The CDR3 DNA reads TGTGCCAGCAGTCCTCGTGGGACTAGCGGGTACAATGAGCAGTTCTTC.

The rearrangement links TRBV6-1 to TRBJ2-2, with no clear D. Trimming stripped 4 bases from V and 6 bases from J, with 12 bases between. In germline, CDR1 is MNHNS, CDR2 SASEGT. CDR3 length equals 14 residues. CDR3 region: CASSVRQVPGELFF. The CDR3 region has the DNA TGTGCCAGCAGTGTCAGGCAGGTCCCCGGGGAGCTGTTTTTT.

This CDR3 is CASSLTIETDTQYF. In DNA form, the CDR3 reads TGCGCCAGCAGCCTTACCATAGAGACAGATACGCAGTATTTT. This chain connects TRBV5-1 to TRBJ2-3; D is unresolved. CDR3 length: 14 amino acids. V was cut by 4 bases and J by 3 bases, with 12 bases left in between. Germline V lookup: CDR1 SGHRS, CDR2 YFSETQ.

J is TRBJ2-2 and V is TRBV7-9; TRBD1 aligns across 8 bases. CDR3 length: 15 residues. Germline-derived CDR1 and CDR2 are SEHNR and FQNEAQ (reference sequence). V was pared by 4 bases and J by 4 bases, with 5 bases of the junction left unmatched. CDR3 DNA: TGTGCCAGCAGCTCTTATACAGGGGGCACCGGGGAGCTGTTTTTT. The encoded protein is CASSSYTGGTGELFF. Full variable domain (missing parts from reference TRBV7-9 and TRBJ2-2): DTGVSQNPRHKITKRGQNVTFRCDPISEHNRLYWYRQTLGQGPEFLTYFQNEAQLEKSRLLSDRFSAERPKGSFSTLEIQRTEQGDSAMYLCASSSYTGGTGELFFGEGSRLTVL.

The chain combines TRBV2 with TRBJ2-7; 10 nucleotides match TRBD1. Germline CDR1 is SNHLY and CDR2 is FYNNEI. This CDR3 has 14 amino acids. Trimming cost V 7 bases and J 2 bases; bases outside gene matches: 5. In nucleotides, the CDR3 is TGTGCCAGCAAATGGGACAGGGGAACCTACGAGCAGTACTTC. This gives the protein CASKWDRGTYEQYF.

The J gene is TRBJ2-6, the V gene TRBV18, with a tentative D call TRBD1 (6 bases). Germline V gene data show CDR1 as KGHSH and CDR2 as LQKENI. CDR3 size: 15 residues. V shed 5 bases and J shed 2 bases, with 10 bases lying between them. The CDR3 DNA reads as TGTGCCAGCTCATCACAGGGAGCTGGGGCCAACGTCCTGACTTTC. It is translated as CASSSQGAGANVLTF.

This chain joins TRBV9 and TRBJ2-3; 10 bases align to TRBD2. The CDR3 has 17 amino acids. Germline V gene data show CDR1 as SGDLS and CDR2 as YYNGEE. Losses at the gene ends were 3 bases for V and 5 bases for J; bases not matched to a gene: 12. The CDR3 reads CASSEGLLAGMGDTQYF. The CDR3, as DNA: TGTGCCAGCAGCGAGGGGCTACTAGCGGGGATGGGAGATACGCAGTATTTT.

The J gene is TRBJ1-4, the V gene TRBV11-3; D unresolved. Germline values: CDR1 SGHNT, CDR2 YENEEA. The CDR3 contains 16 residues. V was shortened by 4 bases and J by 4 bases, with 16 bases between the two germline ends. CDR3 sequence (DNA): TGTGCCAGCAGCTCCGAGCGCGGGCAGCTTAATGAAAAACTGTTTTTT. Translating gives CASSSERGQLNEKLFF.

The chain employs TRBV7-2 and TRBJ2-1; D is perhaps TRBD1 (6 bases). Deletions cut 2 bases from V and 9 bases from J, with 14 bases between. Germline values: CDR1 SGHTA, CDR2 FQGNSA. This CDR3 comprises 14 residues. CDR3 sequence: CASSLIVGAIEQFF. DNA for the CDR3: TGTGCCAGCAGCTTAATCGTGGGGGCCATTGAGCAGTTCTTC.

The chain combines TRBV5-1 with TRBJ1-1; D gene ambiguous. Trimming removed 0 bases at V and 8 bases at J, with 14 bases between. Germline assignment: CDR1 SGHRS and CDR2 YFSETQ. The CDR3 sequence is 14 residues long. CDR3: CASSLEGAQTEAFF. In DNA, the CDR3 is TGCGCCAGCAGCTTGGAAGGCGCGCAGACAGAAGCTTTCTTT.

The chain is built from TRBV6-6 and TRBJ1-2; a possible D gene is TRBD1 (5 bases). In germline, CDR1 is MNHNY, CDR2 SVGAGI (reference sequence). The CDR3 has 14 residues. The V gene lost 6 bases and the J gene lost 4 bases, with 15 bases spanning the gap. In DNA form, the CDR3 reads TGTGCCAGCAGAAATACAGGCGGCGGCTATGGCTACACCTTC. Translating gives CASRNTGGGYGYTF.

V gene TRBV6-5 combines with J gene TRBJ1-5; possibly TRBD1 for D (6 bases). Trimming shortened V by 8 bases and J by 6 bases, and 14 bases separated the two germline ends. The CDR3 contains 13 residues. Germline V lookup: CDR1 MNHEY, CDR2 SVGAGI. CDR3 coding DNA: TGTGCCAGCGGGATACAGGGACCTCAGCCCCAGCATTTT. Protein: CASGIQGPQPQHF.

This chain uses TRBV6-5 with TRBJ2-7; D is possibly TRBD2 (6 bases). The germline gives CDR1 MNHEY, CDR2 SVGAGI. V was clipped by 7 bases and J by 3 bases, with 7 bases between them. The CDR3 length is 11 residues. CDR3 in DNA: TGTGCCAGCACCGGGGGCTACGAGCAGTACTTC. This sequence encodes CASTGGYEQYF.

The genes are TRBV6-6 and TRBJ2-7, with D maybe TRBD2 (7 bases). Looked up from germline, CDR1 is MNHNY and CDR2 is SVGAGI (reference sequence). The length of the CDR3 is 16 residues. V was clipped by 2 bases and J by 0 bases, with 14 bases between them. The CDR3 loop is CASSYPKGGPSYEQYF. The CDR3 coding sequence is TGTGCCAGCAGTTACCCAAAGGGGGGGCCCTCCTACGAGCAGTACTTC.